A selection of T cell receptor beta chains follows, all from one sample in a study of blood T cell repertoires in COVID-19. Assay: immunoSEQ multiplex PCR; the TCRdb copy retains only in-frame clones and omits some. The sample consists of about 170,000 clones, roughly 70% of them appearing once. The sequenced material came from peripheral blood. These receptors originate from a woman aged 80 or over with acute or convalescent COVID-19. CDR3s include the opening cysteine and the closing phenylalanine or tryptophan. A D gene is named only where the DNA matches it firmly. Clone size is shown for a subset of rows, as once, few, many or a class of expanded clone.

v_gene,d_gene,abundance,j_gene,CDR3nt,CDR3aa
TRBV9,.,.,TRBJ2-7,TGTGCCAGCAGCCAGGGGGGACTCTCCTACGAGCAGTACTTC,CASSQGGLSYEQYF
TRBV9,TRBD2,.,TRBJ2-3,TGTGCCAGCAGCGTACCGAGCGGGACGGCGGATACGCAGTATTTT,CASSVPSGTADTQYF
TRBV19,.,.,TRBJ2-7,TGTGCCAGTAGTATAGTGTACAGGGACGAGCAGTACTTC,CASSIVYRDEQYF
TRBV7-2,.,.,TRBJ2-3,TGTGCCAGCAGCCCAAGACTAGGAGCAGATACGCAGTATTTT,CASSPRLGADTQYF
TRBV19,.,.,TRBJ2-7,TGTGCCAGTAGTATGAGGCGGGAATTGTCCTACGAGCAGTACTTC,CASSMRRELSYEQYF
TRBV19,.,.,TRBJ1-1,TGTGCCAGTAGTGTACTACAGGGGAACACTGAAGCTTTCTTT,CASSVLQGNTEAFF
TRBV24-1,.,.,TRBJ2-1,TGTGCCACCAGTCGAGTGGGACTCCCGTACAATGAGCAGTTCTTC,CATSRVGLPYNEQFF
TRBV5-1,.,.,TRBJ2-6,TGCGCCAGCAGCTTGGCAGGGTCTGGGGCCAACGTCCTGACTTTC,CASSLAGSGANVLTF
TRBV4-3,TRBD1,.,TRBJ2-5,TGCGCCAGCAGCCAAGAGATGCCACGGGGACAGGGAAGGGGAGAGACCCAGTACTTC,CASSQEMPRGQGRGETQYF
TRBV19,.,.,TRBJ2-7,TGTGCCAGTAGCCGTTCAGCGGTAGACCGCGAGCAGTACTTC,CASSRSAVDREQYF
TRBV15,.,.,TRBJ2-2,TGTGCCACCACCCAGAGACAGGGGAGGGACACCGGGGAGCTGTTTTTT,CATTQRQGRDTGELFF
TRBV11-3,TRBD2,.,TRBJ2-1,TGTGCCAGCAGCGCACTAGCGGGAGTTGAGCAGTTCTTC,CASSALAGVEQFF
TRBV28,TRBD2,few,TRBJ2-3,TGTGCCAGCAGTTGGACTAGCTTTGCAGATACGCAGTATTTT,CASSWTSFADTQYF
TRBV5-1,TRBD2,few,TRBJ2-7,TGCGCCAGCAGCCCCGATGACACTAGCGCCACATACGAGCAGTACTTC,CASSPDDTSATYEQYF
TRBV10-1,.,.,TRBJ1-4,TGCGCCAGCAGTGAGTCGTCAGGGACACCGTGGCAAAAACTGTTTTTT,CASSESSGTPWQKLFF
TRBV6-5,.,once,TRBJ1-4,TGTGCCAGCAGACCCCTTAGAAGTAATGAAAAACTGTTTTTT,CASRPLRSNEKLFF
TRBV6-1,.,.,TRBJ2-2,TGTGCCAGCAGTGAAGACCAGGGTACCGGGGAGCTGTTTTTT,CASSEDQGTGELFF
TRBV5-1,.,.,TRBJ1-1,TGCGCCAGCAGCTTGGTATCGAACACTGAAGCTTTCTTT,CASSLVSNTEAFF
TRBV19,TRBD2,.,TRBJ2-3,TGTGCCAGTACCCCTGGGCCTAGCGGGAGCACAGATACGCAGTATTTT,CASTPGPSGSTDTQYF
TRBV5-4,.,few,TRBJ2-5,TGTGCCAGCAGCTTCTCACTTTTAGAGACCCAGTACTTC,CASSFSLLETQYF
TRBV6-5,TRBD1,.,TRBJ1-1,TGTGCCAGCAGGCGCCCGGGACAGGTTAACACTGAAGCTTTCTTT,CASRRPGQVNTEAFF
TRBV9,.,.,TRBJ2-7,TGTGCCAGCAGCGTAGCTCCAAGTCCAGGTCCCACCTACGAGCAGTACTTC,CASSVAPSPGPTYEQYF
TRBV24-1,TRBD1,.,TRBJ2-1,TGTGCCACCAGTGATAGGGACAGGGACCACAATGAGCAGTTCTTC,CATSDRDRDHNEQFF
TRBV20-1,.,.,TRBJ2-5,TGCAGTGCTAGTGACTCCCGGGGTCCAGAGACCCAGTACTTC,CSASDSRGPETQYF
TRBV6-5,TRBD1,.,TRBJ1-1,TGTGCCAGCGAAACAGGGGAGAACACTGAAGCTTTCTTT,CASETGENTEAFF
TRBV2,.,.,TRBJ2-2,TGTGCCAGCCGTTCTCCTAGGGGCCGAGTCGGGGAGCTGTTTTTT,CASRSPRGRVGELFF
TRBV5-8,TRBD1,once,TRBJ2-1,TGTGCCAGCAGCTTAGGGACAGTGTCCTACAATGAGCAGTTCTTC,CASSLGTVSYNEQFF
TRBV2,.,few,TRBJ1-2,TGTGCCAGCAGTGGGCGGCTTAACTATGGCTACACCTTC,CASSGRLNYGYTF
TRBV9,.,.,TRBJ2-3,TGTGCCAGCAGCGTAGGGCAAGATACGCAGTATTTT,CASSVGQDTQYF
TRBV28,TRBD2,.,TRBJ2-3,TGTGCCAGCAGTGCCAGAAGATGGACTAGCGGAAACACAGATACGCAGTATTTT,CASSARRWTSGNTDTQYF
TRBV7-2,.,once,TRBJ2-7,TGTGCCAGCAGCTTTTTTGACTCCACCTACGAGCAGTACTTC,CASSFFDSTYEQYF
TRBV27,.,few,TRBJ2-1,TGTGCCAGCAGTTTTGACGGGAACTCAGGCAATGAGCAGTTCTTC,CASSFDGNSGNEQFF
TRBV28,TRBD1,once,TRBJ2-7,TGTGCCAGCAGTCCGGGACAGGGGTACAACGAGCAGTACTTC,CASSPGQGYNEQYF
TRBV28,TRBD1,.,TRBJ2-7,TGTGCCAGCAGCCCGCCGGGACAGGGGGCTAACGAGCAGTACTTC,CASSPPGQGANEQYF
TRBV6-2/TRBV6-3,.,.,TRBJ1-5,TGTGCCAGCAGTGAGACCAGGGGCAATCAGCCCCAGCATTTT,CASSETRGNQPQHF
TRBV18,.,.,TRBJ2-1,TGTGCCAGCTCACGGACAGCCTACAATGAGCAGTTCTTC,CASSRTAYNEQFF
TRBV10-2,TRBD1,.,TRBJ1-5,TGCGCCAGCAGAGGGACAGGGGATCAGCCCCAGCATTTT,CASRGTGDQPQHF
TRBV27,TRBD2,.,TRBJ2-3,TGTGCCAGCAGTTTATCTTGGACTAGCGGGGCTAGCACAGATACGCAGTATTTT,CASSLSWTSGASTDTQYF
TRBV6-5,TRBD1,.,TRBJ2-7,TGTGCCAGCAGTTACTCTGCCGACAGGGCCTACGAGCAGTACTTC,CASSYSADRAYEQYF
TRBV5-5,.,.,TRBJ2-5,TGTGCCAGCAGCTTTTTAGGACAGTACCAAGAGACCCAGTACTTC,CASSFLGQYQETQYF
TRBV10-3,TRBD1,.,TRBJ2-7,TGTGCCATCAGGGGACAGGCCTCCTACGAGCAGTACTTC,CAIRGQASYEQYF
TRBV20-1,TRBD1,.,TRBJ1-5,TGCAGTGCTAGAGATCATGACAGGGAGCATTTT,CSARDHDREHF